The T cell receptor beta chain described here comes from a study of spatial heterogeneity in lung cancer. Study summary: Sequenced follow-up PBMC samples came a median of about two years after resection, where available.

The time point denotes: blood at routine non-recurrence follow-up after resection. Unsorted whole RNA from tumor, nontumor lung or frozen PBMC underwent sequencing. Broader study findings: There were more appearances of ubiquitous expanded tumor TCRs in blood at resection than at follow-up.

V lost 2 bases to trimming and J lost 6 bases; unmatched junction nucleotides: 14. Germline values: CDR1 MNHNS, CDR2 SASEGT. The CDR3 is 17 amino acids. Every TCR cDNA molecule bore its own unique molecular identifier. TCRdb re-derived calls from the 5' RACE reads in MiXCR, one entry per CDR3 protein. The sample records under 150,000 distinct CDR3 sequences, over 9% being singletons. Remarks on this clonotype: Its matching antigen is unknown.

The clonotype originates from a male donor with early-stage non-small cell lung cancer. This specimen was PBMCs, taken at follow-up. This chain connects TRBV6-1 to TRBJ2-5; 8 positions match TRBD1. This CDR3 reads CASSENGQGSRVQTQYF. DNA for the CDR3: TGTGCCAGCAGTGAAAACGGACAGGGCTCAAGGGTGCAGACCCAGTACTTC.